This is a list of T cell receptor beta chains from one sample in a study of blood T cell dynamics during melanoma immunotherapy. The data were produced by immunoSEQ multiplex PCR, yet TCRdb's version contains in-frame clones alone and is incomplete. This repertoire shows 10,000 to 15,000 clones, over 75% found once; its top ten account for less than 5%. The sequencing used blood, collected from a patient treated with checkpoint blockade. All receptors come from a human donor with melanoma. Both conserved end residues are part of each CDR3. A D gene is named only where the DNA matches it firmly. Clone sizes are given selectively: once, few, many, or a class where the clone is expanded.

V	D	size	J	CDR3	DNA
TRBV10-2	NA	NA	TRBJ1-2	CASRSSGSGGYTF	TGCGCCAGCCGTAGTTCCGGGTCGGGTGGCTACACCTTC
TRBV11-2	TRBD2	NA	TRBJ2-7	CASSSRTSGSYEQYF	TGTGCCAGCAGCTCTCGGACTAGCGGTTCCTACGAGCAGTACTTC
TRBV2	NA	NA	TRBJ2-6	CASSLLASGANVLIF	TGTGCCAGCAGTCTACTAGCATCTGGGGCCAACGTCCTGATTTTC
TRBV7-9	TRBD2	NA	TRBJ2-3	CASSPLAGTTDTQYF	TGTGCCAGCAGCCCCCTAGCGGGAACCACAGATACGCAGTATTTT
TRBV19	NA	NA	TRBJ1-2	CASSAPQARYGYTF	TGTGCCAGTAGTGCCCCCCAGGCACGCTATGGCTACACCTTC
TRBV7-9	NA	few	TRBJ1-6	CASSGGSSSPLHF	TGTGCCAGCAGCGGAGGGTCGAGTTCACCCCTCCACTTT
TRBV30	NA	NA	TRBJ2-1	CAWKEPHNEQFF	TGTGCCTGGAAGGAGCCCCACAATGAGCAGTTCTTC
TRBV30	TRBD2	NA	TRBJ2-1	CACYGLANGEQFF	TGTGCCTGCTACGGACTAGCTAACGGTGAGCAGTTCTTC
TRBV27	NA	NA	TRBJ1-5	CASSPRPGNQPQHF	TGTGCCAGCAGTCCCCGGCCGGGGAATCAGCCCCAGCATTTT
TRBV30	NA	few	TRBJ1-1	CAWSVEARAEAFF	TGTGCCTGGAGTGTAGAGGCTCGCGCTGAAGCTTTCTTT